This passage covers 32 T cell receptor beta chains from one sample sequenced in a study of blood T cell repertoires in COVID-19. Data came from immunoSEQ multiplex PCR; TCRdb stores just in-frame clones and leaves some out. The table has around 69,000 clones, nearly 90% seen once. The sequencing sample was made of peripheral blood. The receptors were gathered from a woman aged 45 to 65 with active COVID-19.

The chain uses TRBV12-3 or TRBV12-4 and TRBJ2-7; D perhaps matches TRBD2 (6 bases). The CDR3 length is 12 residues. V lost 6 bases and J lost 3, with 9 bases in between. The CDR3 DNA reads TGTGCCAGCAGATCCGGGGGCTACGAGCAGTACTTC. Translated, it gives CASRSGGYEQYF.

Only a few counts were recorded for this clone. The chain has TRBV19 and TRBJ1-5, with 8 bases aligning to TRBD1. The CDR3 length is 14 residues. Germline assignment: CDR1 LNHDA and CDR2 SQIVND (reference sequence). The ends lost 7 bases at V and 6 bases at J; junction bases unmatched: 8. CDR3 sequence (DNA): TGTGCCAGTAACCTCGACAGGGGAGGTCAGCCCCAGCATTTT. This gives the protein CASNLDRGGQPQHF.

The chain carries TRBV5-1 and TRBJ2-3; D perhaps matches TRBD1 (6 bases). Germline V gene data show CDR1 as SGHRS and CDR2 as YFSETQ. V gave up 6 bases and J gave up 5 bases, with 19 bases separating them. This CDR3 has 15 amino acids. CDR3 in amino acids: CASTSGAGWIDTQYF. The CDR3 DNA follows: TGCGCCAGCACGTCAGGGGCAGGGTGGATAGATACGCAGTATTTT.

The chain joins TRBV28 to TRBJ1-1; 7 nucleotides line up with TRBD1. The CDR3 extends over 15 amino acids. Germline CDR1 MDHEN, CDR2 SYDVKM. V gave up 5 bases and J gave up 4 bases; unmatched junction bases: 10. The CDR3 spells CASSIGTGVGTEAFF. CDR3 DNA: TGTGCCAGCAGTATCGGAACAGGGGTTGGCACTGAAGCTTTCTTT.

The V gene is TRBV18, the J gene TRBJ1-1; D possibly corresponds to TRBD1 (5 bases). CDR3 length equals 15 residues. Per germline, CDR1 KGHSH and CDR2 LQKENI. Between the trimmed V and J ends, which lost 6 bases and 1 base, there was a span of 15 bases. CDR3 in DNA: TGTGCCAGCTCCGAGTACGGGCAGGGGAACACTGAAGCTTTCTTT. It yields the protein CASSEYGQGNTEAFF.

The CDR3 DNA is TGTGCCAGCAGCTTACCCCCCGGACAGGGGGCCTACGAGCAGTACTTC. Its protein product is CASSLPPGQGAYEQYF. The J gene is TRBJ2-7, the V gene TRBV7-8, with 10 bases fitting TRBD1. This CDR3 is built from 16 residues. Germline assignment: CDR1 SGHVS and CDR2 FQNEAQ. Trimming at V came to 2 bases and at J to 2 bases, leaving 6 bases not matched to a gene.

V is TRBV9 and J is TRBJ2-1; 8 bases match TRBD2. This CDR3 is built from 13 residues. V was clipped by 6 bases and J by 4 bases; unmatched bases: 3. Germline CDR1 is SGDLS and CDR2 is YYNGEE. CDR3 bases: TGTGCCAGCAAACCGGGAGGGTACAATGAGCAGTTCTTC. This encodes CASKPGGYNEQFF.

This chain links TRBV12-3 or TRBV12-4 with TRBJ1-6, with D perhaps TRBD1 (5 bases). The CDR3 covers 13 residues. Trimming took off 4 bases at V and 7 bases at J, with 8 bases between the two ends. CDR3 nucleotides: TGTGCCAGCAGTTGGGCAGGGAATTCACCCCTCCACTTT. Amino acids: CASSWAGNSPLHF.

This clone was detected only once. This chain connects TRBV10-2 to TRBJ2-1; the match to TRBD1 covers 8 bases. The CDR3 is made up of 15 amino acids. CDR1 is WSHSY, CDR2 SAAADI, per germline. V lost 6 bases to trimming and J lost 6 bases; unmatched junction nucleotides: 10. CDR3 DNA: TGCGCCAGCAGCCCCGGGACAGGAGTATTCAATGAGCAGTTCTTC. The encoded protein is CASSPGTGVFNEQFF.

V usage is TRBV3-1 (or the pseudogene TRBV3-2) and J usage is TRBJ2-3, with 12 bases aligning to TRBD2. Germline assignment: CDR1 LGHDT and CDR2 YNNKEL (reference sequence). Trimming at V came to 1 base and at J to 4 bases, leaving 3 bases not matched to a gene. The CDR3 has 16 residues. As DNA, the CDR3 is TGTGCCAGCAGCCAAGGACTAGCGGGAGTTTCAGATACGCAGTATTTT. Protein product: CASSQGLAGVSDTQYF.

The chain combines TRBV3-1 (or the pseudogene TRBV3-2) with TRBJ1-6, with 8 bases matching TRBD1. This CDR3 spans 14 amino acids. V dropped 4 bases and J dropped 10; count of bases not matched to a gene: 6. Per germline, CDR1 LGHDT and CDR2 YNNKEL (reference sequence). Written as DNA, the CDR3 is TGTGCCAGCAGCCCGCAGGGGGCTGGATCACCCCTCCACTTT. Translated, it gives CASSPQGAGSPLHF.

The V gene is TRBV19, the J gene TRBJ2-7; TRBD1 aligns across 8 bases. The CDR3 is made up of 17 amino acids. Germline CDR1 is LNHDA and CDR2 is SQIVND (reference sequence). The ends lost 1 base at V and 4 bases at J; junction bases unmatched: 12. The CDR3 region has the DNA TGTGCCAGTAGTATAGGCCGGGTTGGACAGGGCTTATACGAGCAGTACTTC. It translates to CASSIGRVGQGLYEQYF.

The V call is TRBV6-5, the J call TRBJ2-7; 7 nucleotides align to TRBD1. Germline lookup yields CDR1 MNHEY and CDR2 SVGAGI. The CDR3 covers 14 residues. V shed 6 bases and J 2 bases; nucleotides not matched to a gene: 7. The CDR3 coding sequence is TGTGCCAGCAGAAATTTACAGGGGACCTACGAGCAGTACTTC. Its protein product is CASRNLQGTYEQYF.

The V and J genes are TRBV7-9 and TRBJ2-7; 7 nucleotides align to TRBD1. Trimming at V came to 2 bases and at J to 6 bases, leaving 7 bases not matched to a gene. CDR3 size: 14 residues. Germline V gives CDR1 SEHNR, CDR2 FQNEAQ (reference sequence). The CDR3 coding sequence is TGTGCCAGCAGCTTAACCGGGACAGCAGGCGAGCAGTACTTC. Residues: CASSLTGTAGEQYF.

The genes are TRBV6-5 and TRBJ2-7, with TRBD2 as a possible D gene (6 bases). The CDR3 has 14 amino acids. V shed 4 bases and J shed 3 bases, with 13 bases lying between them. Germline CDR1 reads MNHEY; CDR2 reads SVGAGI. The CDR3 region has the DNA TGTGCCAGCAGTTTCCTGATTAGCGGCTACGAGCAGTACTTC. It specifies CASSFLISGYEQYF.

The rearrangement uses TRBV5-1 and TRBJ2-7, with D unclear. The CDR3 runs to 16 residues. Germline V lookup: CDR1 SGHRS, CDR2 YFSETQ. Trimming shortened V by 2 bases and J by 0 bases, and 15 bases separated the two germline ends. The CDR3 spells CASSFIPESSSYEQYF. The CDR3 DNA is TGCGCCAGCAGCTTTATTCCCGAAAGCTCCTCCTACGAGCAGTACTTC.

The V gene is TRBV5-1, the J gene TRBJ2-3; the match to TRBD2 covers 7 bases. The germline V gene has CDR1 SGHRS and CDR2 YFSETQ. The CDR3 covers 16 residues. Trimming removed 4 bases from V and 1 base from J; junction bases left unmatched: 9. The CDR3 protein is CASSESRGVGTDTQYF. In DNA, the CDR3 is TGCGCCAGCAGCGAATCCCGGGGGGTTGGCACAGATACGCAGTATTTT.

The chain couples TRBV5-6 to TRBJ1-5; D possibly corresponds to TRBD1 (5 bases). Trimming removed 4 bases at V and 2 bases at J, with 13 bases between. Germline V gives CDR1 SGHDT, CDR2 YYEEEE. The CDR3 loop spans 15 amino acids. The CDR3 is CASSPGGFGNQPQHF. The CDR3 nucleotides are TGTGCCAGCAGCCCCGGGGGGTTTGGCAATCAGCCCCAGCATTTT.

The V gene is TRBV7-9, the J gene TRBJ2-5, with 8 nucleotides matching TRBD2. The CDR3 covers 17 residues. After removal of 2 bases from V and 4 bases from J, the junction contained 12 bases not matched to a gene. Germline assignment: CDR1 SEHNR and CDR2 FQNEAQ (reference sequence). The CDR3 DNA sequence: TGTGCCAGCAGCTTAAAGCGGGCTAGCGGGTTACGAGAGACCCAGTACTTC. Encoded protein: CASSLKRASGLRETQYF.

This clone showed up just a few times. This chain joins TRBV5-6 and TRBJ1-2, with D maybe TRBD1 (6 bases). Trimming took 1 base from V and 0 from J, leaving 13 bases between them. The germline CDR1 and CDR2 sequences are SGHDT and YYEEEE. The CDR3 is 16 amino acids. CDR3 sequence: CASSLPPGHTNYGYTF. The CDR3 nucleotides read TGTGCCAGCAGCTTGCCTCCGGGACATACTAACTATGGCTACACCTTC.

This chain connects TRBV11-2 to TRBJ2-1; D perhaps matches TRBD2 (6 bases). CDR1 SGHAT and CDR2 FQNNGV come from the germline V gene. V lost 4 bases and J lost 6, with 10 bases in between. The CDR3 loop spans 13 amino acids. CDR3 sequence: CASSSGLANEQFF. CDR3 DNA sequence: TGTGCCAGCAGCTCGGGACTGGCCAATGAGCAGTTCTTC.

This chain joins TRBV7-6 and TRBJ2-1, with 12 positions matching TRBD2. J was trimmed by 2 bases and V by 0 bases; bases with no gene match: 2. Germline CDR1 reads SGHVS; CDR2 reads FNYEAQ. There are 17 residues in the CDR3. CDR3 in amino acids: CASSLAGTSGPYNEQFF. The DNA of the CDR3 is TGTGCCAGCAGCTTAGCCGGGACTAGCGGGCCCTACAATGAGCAGTTCTTC.

The chain has TRBV11-2 and TRBJ2-7, with 7 bases lining up with TRBD1. Trimming at V came to 3 bases and at J to 0 bases, leaving 2 bases not matched to a gene. Germline assignment: CDR1 SGHAT and CDR2 FQNNGV. This CDR3 spans 14 amino acids. The chain's CDR3 is CASSFRQGSYEQYF. The CDR3 nucleotides are TGTGCCAGCAGCTTCAGACAGGGCTCCTACGAGCAGTACTTC.

The V call is TRBV7-9, the J call TRBJ2-7; no clear D gene. V lost 1 base and J lost 1, with 14 bases in between. The germline V gene has CDR1 SEHNR and CDR2 FQNEAQ (reference sequence). CDR3 length: 16 residues. CDR3 sequence reads: CASSLDLTVFSYEQYF. The DNA for the CDR3 is TGTGCCAGCAGCTTAGATTTAACAGTATTTTCCTACGAGCAGTACTTC.

The chain couples TRBV2 to TRBJ2-5; possible D gene TRBD2, 6 bases. Germline assignment: CDR1 SNHLY and CDR2 FYNNEI. The CDR3 is 13 residues long. V was clipped by 6 bases and J by 5 bases, with 13 bases between them. CDR3 nucleotides: TGTGCCAGCAGCCTGGGACTTCACGAGACCCAGTACTTC. Translated, it gives CASSLGLHETQYF.

This chain joins TRBV6-5 and TRBJ1-5; D perhaps matches TRBD1 (5 bases). The CDR3 extends over 15 amino acids. The germline V gene has CDR1 MNHEY and CDR2 SVGAGI. V was cut by 4 bases and J by 0 bases, with 10 bases left in between. CDR3 protein: CASSFPTDSNQPQHF. The DNA of the CDR3 is TGTGCCAGCAGTTTCCCGACAGATAGCAATCAGCCCCAGCATTTT.

V is TRBV5-6 and J is TRBJ2-1, with TRBD1 matching 9 bases. This CDR3 is built from 15 residues. Germline V gene lookup returns CDR1 SGHDT and CDR2 YYEEEE. J lost 5 bases, V lost 3 bases, and 6 bases had no gene match. The chain's CDR3 is CASSSRDRANNEQFF. CDR3 nucleotide sequence: TGTGCCAGCAGCTCCAGGGACAGGGCGAACAATGAGCAGTTCTTC.

The chain couples TRBV29-1 to TRBJ2-7; 12 positions match TRBD1. From germline, CDR1 is SQVTM and CDR2 ANQGSEA. This CDR3 is built from 14 residues. The ends lost 7 bases at V and 2 bases at J; junction bases unmatched: 6. CDR3 sequence (DNA): TGCAGCGCCCGGGACAGGGGGCAAGCCTACGAGCAGTACTTC. This gives the protein CSARDRGQAYEQYF.

The chain links TRBV20-1 to TRBJ2-5; D is ambiguous. The CDR3 runs to 14 residues. V shed 4 bases and J shed 2 bases, with 14 bases lying between them. Germline-derived CDR1 and CDR2 are DFQATT and SNEGSKA (reference sequence). CDR3 bases: TGCAGTGCTAATGAACGCTTGGCACAAGAGACCCAGTACTTC. Translation: CSANERLAQETQYF.

The chain recombines TRBV27 with TRBJ2-3; maybe TRBD2 (7 bases). This CDR3 comprises 18 residues. Trimming removed 6 bases from V and 5 bases from J, with 27 bases in between. Germline V CDR1 and CDR2: MNHEY, SMNVEV (reference sequence). CDR3 amino acids: CASSEGGVGFGGGDTQYF. In nucleotides, the CDR3 is TGTGCCAGCAGCGAAGGGGGGGTGGGCTTTGGAGGCGGAGATACGCAGTATTTT.

V is TRBV4-1 and J is TRBJ2-1; 9 bases match TRBD1. The V gene end was trimmed by 6 bases and the J gene end by 2 bases; junction bases not matched to a gene: 5. The length of the CDR3 is 15 residues. CDR1 and CDR2 (germline): MGHRA, YSYEKL. This chain's CDR3 is CASRRGQGTYNEQFF. The CDR3 region has the DNA TGCGCCAGCAGACGGGGACAGGGCACCTACAATGAGCAGTTCTTC.

This rearrangement joins TRBV5-1 to TRBJ1-2, with D possibly being TRBD1 (6 bases). The germline CDR1 and CDR2 sequences are SGHRS and YFSETQ. Trimming removed 0 bases at V and 5 bases at J, with 11 bases between. This CDR3 contains 14 residues. The CDR3 sequence: CASSLGTGTYGYTF. The DNA of the CDR3 is TGCGCCAGCAGCTTGGGCACAGGGACATATGGCTACACCTTC.